Included here is one T cell receptor (beta chain) sequence, with context. A read error may account for a junction end that differs from germline. This specimen comes from a study of tumor-infiltrating lymphocytes in primary liver carcinoma. TCR beta cDNA was reverse-transcribed from 500 to 550 ng of total RNA. The reaction used a constant-region primer and ProtoScript II reverse transcriptase. Sequencing libraries for TCR beta derived from three nested multiplex PCR rounds that used slightly modified ARM-PCR. Rounds one and two of PCR, each of around 9 cycles, were primed with TRBV1-TRBV30 forward primers and a C-beta reverse primer. TCRdb recomputed calls from the multiplex PCR reads with MiXCR, one row per CDR3 protein. The data contain approximately 110,000 distinct CDR3 sequences, 64% of them seen just once; the ten biggest clones take up less than 10%. Co-extraction of RNA and DNA was performed on roughly 17-32 mg of unsorted bulk tissue. Patients had primary liver carcinoma treated by surgical resection.

Per the germline V gene, CDR1 is LNHDA and CDR2 is SQIVND (reference sequence). CDR3 length: 16 amino acids. The sequence was obtained from a woman aged 60-70 years with primary liver carcinoma and hepatitis B virus infection. The material sequenced was liver tumor tissue from sampling region 3. Indicated subset: tumor region T3, left-lateral pole. The chain couples TRBV19 to TRBJ1-4; D call uncertain. The CDR3 spells CARSKERPGGKEKLFF. CDR3 coding DNA: TGTGCCAGAAGTAAAGAACGACCTGGCGGTAAAGAAAAACTGTTTTTT.